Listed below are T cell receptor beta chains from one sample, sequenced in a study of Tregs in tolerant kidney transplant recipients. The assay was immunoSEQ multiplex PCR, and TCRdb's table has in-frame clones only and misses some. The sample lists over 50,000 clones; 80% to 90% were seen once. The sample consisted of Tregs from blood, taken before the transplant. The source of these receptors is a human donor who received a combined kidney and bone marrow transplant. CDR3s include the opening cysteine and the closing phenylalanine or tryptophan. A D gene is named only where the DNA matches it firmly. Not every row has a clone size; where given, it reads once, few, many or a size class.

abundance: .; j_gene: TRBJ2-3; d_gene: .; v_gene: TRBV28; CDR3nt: TGTGCCAGCAAGAAGCGGGTGTCCCTTTATTTT; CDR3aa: CASKKRVSLYF
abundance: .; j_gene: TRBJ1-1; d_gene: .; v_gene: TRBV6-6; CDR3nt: TGTGCCAGCAGTTATACAGGGTCTGAAGCTTTCTTT; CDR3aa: CASSYTGSEAFF
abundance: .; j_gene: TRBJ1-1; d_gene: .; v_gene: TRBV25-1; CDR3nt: TGTGCCAGCAGGACGTACACTGAAGCTTTCTTT; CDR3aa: CASRTYTEAFF
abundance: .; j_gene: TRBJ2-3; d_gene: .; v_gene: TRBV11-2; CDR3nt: TGTGCCAGCAAATGGGCGAGCACAGATACGCAGTATTTT; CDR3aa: CASKWASTDTQYF
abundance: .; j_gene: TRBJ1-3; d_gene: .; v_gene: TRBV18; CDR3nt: TGTGCCAGCTCACCACGGGGAGAAGCTGGAAACACCATATATTTT; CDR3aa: CASSPRGEAGNTIYF
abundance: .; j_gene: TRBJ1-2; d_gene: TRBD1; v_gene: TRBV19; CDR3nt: TGTGCCAGTACCTTCCCGGGACAGGGGAACTATGGCTACACCTTC; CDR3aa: CASTFPGQGNYGYTF
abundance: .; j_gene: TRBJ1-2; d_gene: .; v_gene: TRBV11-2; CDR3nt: TGTGCCAGCAGCTTCGAGATCGAGGCCTATGGCTACACCTTC; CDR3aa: CASSFEIEAYGYTF
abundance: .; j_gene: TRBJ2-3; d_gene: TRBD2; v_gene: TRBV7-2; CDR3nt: TGTGCCAGCAGCTTCCGAGCGGGGGGCACAGATACGCAGTATTTT; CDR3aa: CASSFRAGGTDTQYF
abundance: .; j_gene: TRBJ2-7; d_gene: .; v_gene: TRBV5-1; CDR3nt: TGCGCCAGCAGCCCCAACCAGACAGGTGGACCCGAGCAGTACTTC; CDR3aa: CASSPNQTGGPEQYF
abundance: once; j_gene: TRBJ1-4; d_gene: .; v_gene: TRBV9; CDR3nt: TGTGCCAGCAGCGTCGGGGGCTTGAGTGAAAAACTGTTTTTT; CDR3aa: CASSVGGLSEKLFF
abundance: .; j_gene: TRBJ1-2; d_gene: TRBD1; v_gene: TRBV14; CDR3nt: TGTGCCAGCAGCCGCTACGGGACAGGGGAATATGGCTACACCTTC; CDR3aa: CASSRYGTGEYGYTF
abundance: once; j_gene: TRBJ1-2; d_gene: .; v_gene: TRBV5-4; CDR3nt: TGTGCCAGCAGCGCCCAAAAAGGGGGCTACACCTTC; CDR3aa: CASSAQKGGYTF
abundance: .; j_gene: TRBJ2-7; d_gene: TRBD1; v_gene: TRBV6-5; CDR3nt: TGTGCCAGCAGTAGACAGGGTAGGGCTTACGAGCAGTACTTC; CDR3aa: CASSRQGRAYEQYF
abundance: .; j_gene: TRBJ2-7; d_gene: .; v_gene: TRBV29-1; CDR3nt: TGCAGCGTTGAATTACAGGGTACCCTCGCCGAGCAGTACTTC; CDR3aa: CSVELQGTLAEQYF
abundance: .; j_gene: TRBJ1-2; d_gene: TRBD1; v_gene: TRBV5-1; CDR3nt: TGCGCCAGCAGTCAAGACAGGGGGGCCTATGGCTACACCTTC; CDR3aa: CASSQDRGAYGYTF
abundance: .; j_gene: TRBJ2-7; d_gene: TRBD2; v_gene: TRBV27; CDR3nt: TGTACCAGCAGTCCGAGGGGACTAGCGGGATCCTACGAGCAGTACTTC; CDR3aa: CTSSPRGLAGSYEQYF
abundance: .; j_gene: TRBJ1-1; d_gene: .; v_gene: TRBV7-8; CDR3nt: TGTGCCAGCAGCCAAGCCGGGGGAAGGGTCAGAGCTTTCTTT; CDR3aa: CASSQAGGRVRAFF
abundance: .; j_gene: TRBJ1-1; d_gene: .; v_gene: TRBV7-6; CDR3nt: TGTGCCAGCAGCTTAGCGGTCTTTTTTGGGGGGAAGGGCACTGAAGCTTTCTTT; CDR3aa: CASSLAVFFGGKGTEAFF
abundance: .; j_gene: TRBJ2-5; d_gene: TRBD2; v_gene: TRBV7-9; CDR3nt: TGTGCCAGCAGCTTATTAACTAGCGAAGAGACCCAGTACTTC; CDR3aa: CASSLLTSEETQYF
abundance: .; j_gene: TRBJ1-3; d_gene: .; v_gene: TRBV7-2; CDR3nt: TGTGCCAGCAGCTTACTATCCGGGCAGACCTCGGCGTGGAGAAACACCATATATTTT; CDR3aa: CASSLLSGQTSAWRNTIYF
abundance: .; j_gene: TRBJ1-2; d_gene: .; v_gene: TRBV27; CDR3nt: TGTGCCAGCAGTTTCTCGGGGACCTATGGCTACACCTTC; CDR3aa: CASSFSGTYGYTF
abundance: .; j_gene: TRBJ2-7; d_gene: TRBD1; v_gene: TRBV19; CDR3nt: TGTGCCAGTAGTATGGGGACAGCTACCTACGAGCAGTACTTC; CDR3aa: CASSMGTATYEQYF
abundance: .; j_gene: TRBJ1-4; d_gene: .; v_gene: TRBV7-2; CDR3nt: TGTGCCAGCAGCTCAGGGGCGGCGGATGAAAAACTGTTTTTT; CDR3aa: CASSSGAADEKLFF
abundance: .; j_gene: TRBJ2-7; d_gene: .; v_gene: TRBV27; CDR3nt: TGTGCCAGCAGCTTGGCAGGGTCGTACGAGCAGTACTTC; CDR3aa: CASSLAGSYEQYF
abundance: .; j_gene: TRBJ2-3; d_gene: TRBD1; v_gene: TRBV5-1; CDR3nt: TGCGCCAGCAGCTTGAAACCGGGACAGCGAGATACGCAGTATTTT; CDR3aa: CASSLKPGQRDTQYF
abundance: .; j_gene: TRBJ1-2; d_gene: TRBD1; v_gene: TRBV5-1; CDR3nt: TGCGCCAGCAGCCCGGACAGGGGGCCCTATGGCTACACCTTC; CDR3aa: CASSPDRGPYGYTF
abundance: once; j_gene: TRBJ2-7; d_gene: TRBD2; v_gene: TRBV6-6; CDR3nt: TGTGCCAGCAGCCGTGGACTAGCGGAAACCTACGAGCAGTACTTC; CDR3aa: CASSRGLAETYEQYF
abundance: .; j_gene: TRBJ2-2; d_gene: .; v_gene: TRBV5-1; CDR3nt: TGCGCCAGCAGCTTGGACCAGGGGGGCATTAACGGGGAGCTGTTTTTT; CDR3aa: CASSLDQGGINGELFF
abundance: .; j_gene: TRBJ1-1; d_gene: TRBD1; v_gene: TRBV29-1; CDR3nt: TGCAGCGTCAACAGGGGTCTCACTGAAGCTTTCTTT; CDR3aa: CSVNRGLTEAFF
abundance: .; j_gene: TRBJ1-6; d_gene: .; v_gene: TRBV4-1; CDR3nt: TGCGCCAGCAGCCAAGTTACGGCAGGGATGTCACCCCTCCACTTT; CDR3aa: CASSQVTAGMSPLHF
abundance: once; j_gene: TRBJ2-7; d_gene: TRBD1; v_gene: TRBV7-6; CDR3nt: TGTGCCAGCAGCTTCTTATCGACAGGGTCGGAGCAGTACTTC; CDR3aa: CASSFLSTGSEQYF
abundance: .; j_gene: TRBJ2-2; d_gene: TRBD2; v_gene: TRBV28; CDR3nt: TGTGCCAGCATCGTTAGCGGGAGTGCCGGGGAGCTGTTTTTT; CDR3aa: CASIVSGSAGELFF
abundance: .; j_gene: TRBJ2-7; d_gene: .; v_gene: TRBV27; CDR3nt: TGTGCCAGCAGTTTAAGGCAGGGCGCCTACGAGCAGTACTTC; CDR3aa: CASSLRQGAYEQYF
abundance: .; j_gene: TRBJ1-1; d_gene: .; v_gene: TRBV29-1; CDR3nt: TGCAGCGTCGGCTATTCCGGGCTTGCTGCTCAAGCTTTCTTT; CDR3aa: CSVGYSGLAAQAFF
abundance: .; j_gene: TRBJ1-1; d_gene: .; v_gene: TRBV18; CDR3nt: TGTGCCAGCTCACCAAAGGGGGGCACTGAAGCTTTCTTT; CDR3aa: CASSPKGGTEAFF
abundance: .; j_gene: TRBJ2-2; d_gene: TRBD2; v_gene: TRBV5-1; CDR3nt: TGCGCCAGCAGCTTGGTGGCTAGCGGTCTGAACACCGGGGAGCTGTTTTTT; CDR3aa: CASSLVASGLNTGELFF
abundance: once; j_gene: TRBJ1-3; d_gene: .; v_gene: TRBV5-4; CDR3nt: TGTGCCAGCAGCTTGGGGGAACAGGGTTCTTTATCTGGAAACACCATATATTTT; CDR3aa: CASSLGEQGSLSGNTIYF
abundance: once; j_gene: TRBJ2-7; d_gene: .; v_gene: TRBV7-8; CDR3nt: TGTGCCAGCAGCCCCCAGACAGGAGCCTACGAGCAGTACTTC; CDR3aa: CASSPQTGAYEQYF
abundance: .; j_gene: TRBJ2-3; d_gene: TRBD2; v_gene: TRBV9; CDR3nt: TGTGCCAGCAGCGCAACACTAGCGGGAGGAGGAGATACGCAGTATTTT; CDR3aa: CASSATLAGGGDTQYF
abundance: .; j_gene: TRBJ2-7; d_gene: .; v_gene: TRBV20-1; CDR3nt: TGCAGTGCTAGAGAATCCTACGAGCAGTACTTC; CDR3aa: CSARESYEQYF
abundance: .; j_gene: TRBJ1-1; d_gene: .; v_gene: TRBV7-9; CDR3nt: TGTGCCAGCAGCTTAATCAGGGCCACTGAAGCTTTCTTT; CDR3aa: CASSLIRATEAFF
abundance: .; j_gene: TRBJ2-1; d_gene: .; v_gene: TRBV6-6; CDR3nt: TGTGCCAGCGGCCTAAAGGAGCATGAGCAGTTCTTC; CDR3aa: CASGLKEHEQFF
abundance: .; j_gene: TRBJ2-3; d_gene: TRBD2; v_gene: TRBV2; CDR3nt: TGTGCCAGCATCGCCCCTCTAGCGGGGGGCACAGATACGCAGTATTTT; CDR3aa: CASIAPLAGGTDTQYF
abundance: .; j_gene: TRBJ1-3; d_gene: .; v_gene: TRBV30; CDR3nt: TGTGCCTGGAGTGCCTATAGAGACACCATATATTTT; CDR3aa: CAWSAYRDTIYF
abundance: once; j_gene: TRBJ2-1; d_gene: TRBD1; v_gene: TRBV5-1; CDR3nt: TGCGCCAGCAGCATTTTCATGGGACAGCTTAACAATGAGCAGTTCTTC; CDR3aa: CASSIFMGQLNNEQFF
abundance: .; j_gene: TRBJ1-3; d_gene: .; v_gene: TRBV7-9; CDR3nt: TGTGCCAGCAGCTTAGCTAGAGGGGTCCTCTCTGGAAACACCATATATTTT; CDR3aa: CASSLARGVLSGNTIYF
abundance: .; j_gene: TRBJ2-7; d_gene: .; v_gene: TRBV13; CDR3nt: TGTGCCAGCAGCGCCCGTTTTGGGCTCCGAGGCAACTACGAGCAGTACTTC; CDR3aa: CASSARFGLRGNYEQYF
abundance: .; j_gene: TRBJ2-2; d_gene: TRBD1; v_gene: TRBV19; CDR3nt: TGTGCCAGTAGTGCAGGGGGCGCGGTCGGGGAGCTGTTTTTT; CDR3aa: CASSAGGAVGELFF
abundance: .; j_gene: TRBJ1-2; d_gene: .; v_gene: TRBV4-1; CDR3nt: TGTGCCAGCAGCCAAGAGAGGGGCGCGTATGGCTACACCTTC; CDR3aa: CASSQERGAYGYTF
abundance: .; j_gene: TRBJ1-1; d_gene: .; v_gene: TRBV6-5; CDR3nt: TGTGCCAGCAGTTATGGCCAGGGGTTGAGGGCTTTCTTT; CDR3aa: CASSYGQGLRAFF
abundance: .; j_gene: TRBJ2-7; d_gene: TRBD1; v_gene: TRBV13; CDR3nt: TGTGCCAGCAGCCCAAGGACAGGGCCTACGTCTCAGTACTTC; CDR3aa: CASSPRTGPTSQYF
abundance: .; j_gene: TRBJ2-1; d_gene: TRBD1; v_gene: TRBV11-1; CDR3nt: TGTGCCAGCAGCCGACAGGGCTGGGGGGAGCAGTTCTTC; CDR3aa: CASSRQGWGEQFF